These T cell receptor beta chains were read from a single sample in a study of shared clonotypes between healthy human individuals. Assay used: immunoSEQ multiplex PCR; TCRdb lists only in-frame clones, some missing. The sample includes millions of clones, roughly 91% seen only once; the top ten take more than 1.5%. Source material: naive CD8+ T cells from PBMCs. Receptors originate from a man aged 18 to 29 in good health. Some clones in this sample may be carry-over from other donors' samples. CDR3s leave out the opening cysteine and the closing phenylalanine or tryptophan.

>TRBJ1-2|TRBV7-9
ASSLSRRLGQANYGYT
>TRBJ1-5|TRBV6-6
ASSYTPDRQYPPQH
>TRBJ2-7|TRBV27
ASSLNTGGVYEQY
>TRBJ2-2|TRBV27
ASTTKRGPTGELF
>TRBJ2-2|TRBV28
ASSLTPGELF
>TRBJ2-7|TRBV28
ASSSRTGGIYEQY
>TRBJ1-2|TRBV5-4
ASSVGQEWYGYT
>TRBJ1-5|TRBV7-2
ASSPSRGAGQPQH
>TRBJ2-3|TRBV27
ASSANTLGTDTQY
>TRBJ2-1|TRBV4-3
ASSQGDGAYNEQF
>TRBJ2-7|TRBV28
ASSLGVLYEQY
>TRBJ2-1|TRBV6-5
ASMLGGRSYNEQF
>TRBJ2-5|TRBV2
ATLGQLETQY
>TRBJ2-1|TRBV7-9
ASSRGGVTFNEQF
>TRBJ1-1|TRBV28
ASSFKGLTEAF
>TRBJ1-1|TRBV19
ASSAYDSNTEAF
>TRBJ1-2|TRBV7-9
ATSGIYGYT
>TRBJ2-1|TRBV27
ASSYLGQLHPNEQF
>TRBJ2-1|TRBV7-9
ASSSLVEQF
>TRBJ2-7|TRBV27
ASSTDSLTYEQY
>TRBJ2-3|TRBV9
ASRDELAGVGDTQY
>TRBJ2-3|TRBV19
ASSIGTADTQY
>TRBJ2-1|TRBV7-9
ASSGNGNNEQF
>TRBJ2-7|TRBV18
ASSPRAGQSYEQY
>TRBJ2-1|TRBV11-2
ASSPLPLGEQF
>TRBJ1-3|TRBV7-2
ASSPLLSGNTIY
>TRBJ1-2|TRBV5-6
ASSLWTEGGYT
>TRBJ1-4|TRBV7-9
ASSAPIGEKLF
>TRBJ2-5|TRBV5-6
ASSLGPSGRVETQY
>TRBJ2-5|TRBV9
ASSVEGLAWQETQY
>TRBJ2-7|TRBV19
ASSKSFRLAEPNEQY
>TRBJ2-1|TRBV7-9
ASSLRGAGSYNEQF
>TRBJ1-4|TRBV28
ASSLYGTGATNEKLF
>TRBJ2-3|TRBV2
ASSEAVPRTSGGSTDTQY
>TRBJ2-1|TRBV9
ASSAGVWPNEQF
>TRBJ2-1|TRBV10-3
ATWSTGDYNEQF
>TRBJ2-6|TRBV19
ASSPPGEVPGANVLT
>TRBJ2-7|TRBV7-3
ASSLTGLPAVGEQY
>TRBJ2-3|TRBV4-1
ASSQGVKGLTDTQY
>TRBJ2-3|TRBV7-9
ASSSPLGLDTQY
>TRBJ2-3|TRBV2
ASSRRLAGSTDTQY
>TRBJ2-7|TRBV5-5
ASSRAKGYEQY